This T cell receptor beta chain was captured by sequencing in a study of neurological immune-mediated disorders. In its sample, this clonotype was seen many times. Sample time point: longitudinal time-point 3. The unsorted libraries had their origin in 2 million PBMCs stored at -80 C. Germline CDR1 is MGHRA and CDR2 is YSYEKL. Trimming shortened V by 3 bases and J by 4 bases, and 22 bases separated the two germline ends. The CDR3 is 17 amino acids. cDNA synthesis was performed by 5'RACE with 10-nucleotide random UMIs. Every sequencing run produced over 160 million TCR-beta sequences that came from 15-18 subjects. TCRdb re-called the 5' RACE reads with MiXCR, one entry per CDR3 protein. The sample records more than 75,000 distinct CDR3 sequences, 3.5% to 4.5% being singletons.

The chain has TRBV4-1 and TRBJ2-7; D possibly uses TRBD1 or TRBD2 (6 bases each). The source material was PBMCs. The source is a woman aged 55-75 years with multiple sclerosis. CDR3 sequence: CASSHGSGAIPGYEQYF. As DNA, the CDR3 is TGCGCCAGCAGCCATGGATCGGGGGCCATACCCGGTTACGAGCAGTACTTC.